The entry below gives a single T cell receptor (beta chain) sequence along with its context. Its target is unknown. The entry originates in a study of siplizumab effects on memory and regulatory T cells. The study, taken as a whole, reports: Tregs proliferating in siplizumab cultures lacked confirmation of their suppressive function. Siplizumab brought about a significant reduction in alloreactive sequences traceable to unstimulated CD4+ memory cells.

Some clones are missing from TCRdb's copy, which holds only in-frame ones; the method was immunoSEQ multiplex PCR. Of fewer than 120,000 clones in the sample, approximately 92% were seen once. The CDR3 loop spans 13 amino acids. The germline V and J ends were trimmed by 4 bases and 3 bases, with 8 bases remaining between them. CDR1 is SGHNT and CDR2 is YYREEE in the germline V gene (reference sequence). J is TRBJ2-1 and V is TRBV5-4, with no clear D. The sample was CD4+ T cells sorted from blood. This sequence originates from a human donor in good health. CDR3 residues: CASSPDHYNEQFF. Here the CDR3 DNA reads TGTGCCAGCAGCCCAGACCACTACAATGAGCAGTTCTTC. The variable domain in full, completed from reference TRBV5-4 and TRBJ2-1, reads ETGVTQSPTHLIKTRGQQVTLRCSSQSGHNTVSWYQQALGQGPQFIFQYYREEENGRGNFPPRFSGLQFPNYSSELNVNALELDDSALYLCASSPDHYNEQFFGPGTRLTVL.